These 8 T cell receptor beta chains originate from one sample sequenced in a study of T cell responses to AZD1222 COVID-19 vaccine. Clones were read by immunoSEQ multiplex PCR, and TCRdb kept only the in-frame ones, dropping some. This sample has 120,000 to 150,000 clones, with approximately 95% found just once. Sequencing used peripheral blood, obtained on day 0 of MenACWY control vaccination. These receptor sequences come from an adult in good health.

The chain has TRBV15 and TRBJ2-2; 7 positions agree with TRBD1. The J segment lost 1 base and the V segment lost 0 bases, leaving 5 bases of the junction unmatched. The CDR3 is 17 residues long. Germline CDR1 is LNHNV and CDR2 is YYDKDF (reference sequence). CDR3 protein: CATSREWGQMNTGELFF. In DNA form, the CDR3 reads TGTGCCACCAGCAGAGAGTGGGGACAGATGAACACCGGGGAGCTGTTTTTT.

The chain employs TRBV6-5 and TRBJ1-2; D is unclear. Germline V gene data show CDR1 as MNHEY and CDR2 as SVGAGI. The length of the CDR3 is 13 residues. V was clipped by 2 bases and J by 4 bases, with 8 bases between them. Here the CDR3 DNA reads TGTGCCAGCAGTTACAGGGTTGGCTATGGCTACACCTTC. Protein product: CASSYRVGYGYTF.

The chain carries TRBV5-1 and TRBJ2-3; 15 nucleotides agree with TRBD2. In germline, CDR1 is SGHRS, CDR2 YFSETQ. CDR3 length: 17 amino acids. V was clipped by 4 bases and J by 3 bases; unmatched bases: 6. DNA for the CDR3: TGCGCCAGCAGCCCGGGACTAGCGGGGGGACCGACAGATACGCAGTATTTT. It specifies CASSPGLAGGPTDTQYF.

CDR3 region: CASSDSQGGTGELFF. The CDR3 DNA follows: TGTGCCAGCAGTGACAGCCAGGGTGGCACCGGGGAGCTGTTTTTT. The chain has TRBV6-4 and TRBJ2-2; a weak D match, TRBD1 (5 bases). CDR3 length: 15 amino acids. The V and J ends lost 2 bases and 4 bases respectively, with 11 bases between them. CDR1 is MRHNA, CDR2 SNTAGT, per germline.

The chain uses TRBV9 and TRBJ2-2; TRBD2 matches at 8 bases. Germline assignment: CDR1 SGDLS and CDR2 YYNGEE. V shed 4 bases, J shed 4 bases, and the junction held 18 bases outside the gene matches. The CDR3 extends over 19 amino acids. This chain's CDR3 is CASSPSVGGGLGGTGELFF. CDR3 DNA sequence: TGTGCCAGCAGCCCCTCCGTGGGCGGGGGGCTCGGCGGCACCGGGGAGCTGTTTTTT.

V usage is TRBV15 and J usage is TRBJ2-7; D possibly corresponds to TRBD2 (5 bases). The CDR3 covers 16 residues. The germline V gene encodes CDR1 LNHNV and CDR2 YYDKDF (reference sequence). Trimming removed 0 bases at V and 6 bases at J, with 18 bases between. CDR3 in amino acids: CATSRDRTDLASEQYF. The CDR3 DNA is TGTGCCACCAGCAGAGATCGGACGGACCTAGCCTCCGAGCAGTACTTC.

The rearrangement uses TRBV28 and TRBJ1-5, with D unresolved. The CDR3 totals 16 residues. V lost 3 bases and J 0 bases, leaving 12 bases between the germline ends. The germline V gene has CDR1 MDHEN and CDR2 SYDVKM. The CDR3 here is CASSFSGFYSNQPQHF. As DNA, the CDR3 is TGTGCCAGCAGTTTCTCCGGATTCTATAGCAATCAGCCCCAGCATTTT.

The chain is built from TRBV20-1 and TRBJ2-1; perhaps TRBD1 as D (5 bases). V lost 6 bases and J lost 0, with 12 bases in between. The CDR3 has 14 residues. CDR1 and CDR2 from the germline V gene are DFQATT and SNEGSKA (reference sequence). Here the CDR3 DNA reads TGCAGTGCAAGTGACAGTCTCTCCTACAATGAGCAGTTCTTC. This sequence encodes CSASDSLSYNEQFF.